This TCR beta chain is drawn from a study of cytomegalovirus exposure and HLA in healthy donors. General observations from the study: Previous analysis showed most TCR beta V segments were productive about 87% or about 30% of the time. In vitro data verified three CMV-associated chains as specific for CMV antigens. Sequencing likely caused a cluster of highly shared sequence variants.

As to this clone: What it binds is not known.

From germline, CDR1 is MNHNS and CDR2 SASEGT. The V gene lost 8 bases and the J gene lost 1 base, with 11 bases spanning the gap. The length of the CDR3 is 13 residues. Primers: 60 Vbeta forward and 13 Jbeta reverse. Here immunoSEQ multiplex PCR was the method, and the copy in TCRdb shows in-frame clones only, minus some. The table lists more than 130,000 clones, 73% of them singletons. Sequencing input: PBMCs. The sequence was obtained from a human donor in good health. The chain couples TRBV6-1 to TRBJ1-1, with D unclear. CDR3 in DNA: TGTGCCAGCGGGCTGGGAGGGAACACTGAAGCTTTCTTT. It specifies CASGLGGNTEAFF.